This TCR beta chain stems from a study of shared clonotypes between healthy human individuals. General study results and limits: Rarefaction exposed incomplete sorted-subset sequencing despite large depth.

The donors were all Caucasian adults (living in Nashville, Tennessee). Details on this clone: What it binds is not known.

The V end was cut by 4 bases, the J end by 5 bases, with 15 bases between. Germline loops: CDR1 MNHNY, CDR2 SVGAGI (reference sequence). CDR3 length equals 14 residues. The protocol was immunoSEQ multiplex PCR, while the TCRdb copy is restricted to in-frame clones and leaves out a portion. The sample shows 400,000 to 600,000 clones, approximately 95% of them seen only once. Sequencing was done on a sample of naive CD4+ T cells sorted from blood. Subset reported: CD45RA+ positively selected. The sequence was obtained from a woman in her 30s in good health. The V gene is TRBV6-6, the J gene TRBJ2-7; a weak D match, TRBD2 (6 bases). In DNA, the CDR3 is TGTGCCAGCAGTTCGCCTGGGACTTTTAACGAGCAGTACTTC. Its protein is CASSSPGTFNEQYF.